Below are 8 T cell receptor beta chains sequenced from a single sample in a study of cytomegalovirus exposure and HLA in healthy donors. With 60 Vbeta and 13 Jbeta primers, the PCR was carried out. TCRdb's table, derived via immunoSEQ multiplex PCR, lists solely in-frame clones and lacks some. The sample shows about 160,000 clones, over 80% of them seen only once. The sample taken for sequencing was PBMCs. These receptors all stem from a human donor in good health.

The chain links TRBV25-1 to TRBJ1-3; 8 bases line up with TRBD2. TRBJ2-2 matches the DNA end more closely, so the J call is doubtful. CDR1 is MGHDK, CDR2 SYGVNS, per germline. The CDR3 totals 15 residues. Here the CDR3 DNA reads TGTGCCAGCAGCCTCAGCGGGGGACCCACCGGGGAGCTGTTTTTT. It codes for CASSLSGGPTGELFF.

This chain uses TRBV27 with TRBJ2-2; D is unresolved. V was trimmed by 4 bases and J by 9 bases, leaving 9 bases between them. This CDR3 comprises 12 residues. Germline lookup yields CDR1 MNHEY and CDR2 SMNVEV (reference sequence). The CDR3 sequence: CASSSGPRELFF. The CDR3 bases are TGTGCCAGCAGTTCAGGCCCTCGGGAGCTGTTTTTT.

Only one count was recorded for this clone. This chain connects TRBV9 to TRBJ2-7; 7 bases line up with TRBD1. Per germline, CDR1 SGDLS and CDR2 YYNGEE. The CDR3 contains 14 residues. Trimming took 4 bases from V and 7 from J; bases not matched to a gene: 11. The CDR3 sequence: CASSLLDRLGEQYF. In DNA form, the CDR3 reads TGTGCCAGCAGCCTATTGGACAGGTTGGGGGAGCAGTACTTC.

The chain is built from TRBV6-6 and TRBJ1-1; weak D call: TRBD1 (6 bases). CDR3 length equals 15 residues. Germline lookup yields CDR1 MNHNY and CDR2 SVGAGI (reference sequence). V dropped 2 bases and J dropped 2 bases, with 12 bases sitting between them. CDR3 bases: TGTGCCAGCAGTTACAGGGACACAATTAACACTGAAGCTTTCTTT. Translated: CASSYRDTINTEAFF.

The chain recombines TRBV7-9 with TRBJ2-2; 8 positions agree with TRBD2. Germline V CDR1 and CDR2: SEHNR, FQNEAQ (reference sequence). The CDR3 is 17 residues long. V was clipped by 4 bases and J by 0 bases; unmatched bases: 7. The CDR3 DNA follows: TGTGCCAGCAGCTCCCGGGGGGGTTCGGCGAACACCGGGGAGCTGTTTTTT. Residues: CASSSRGGSANTGELFF.

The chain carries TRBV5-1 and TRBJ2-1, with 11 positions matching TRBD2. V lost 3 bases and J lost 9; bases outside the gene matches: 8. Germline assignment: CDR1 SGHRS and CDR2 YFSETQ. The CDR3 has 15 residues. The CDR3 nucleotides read TGCGCCAGCAGCTCCCGGCTAGCGGGGGGAGGTGAGCAGTTCTTC. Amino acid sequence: CASSSRLAGGGEQFF. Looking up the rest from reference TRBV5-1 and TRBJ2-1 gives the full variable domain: KAGVTQTPRYLIKTRGQQVTLSCSPISGHRSVSWYQQTPGQGLQFLFEYFSETQRNKGNFPGRFSGRQFSNSRSEMNVSTLELGDSALYLCASSSRLAGGGEQFFGPGTRLTVL.

The DNA for the CDR3 is TGTGCCAGCTCACCAAGAGAGAGAACAGACAATGAGCAGTTCTTC. This codes for CASSPRERTDNEQFF. V and J are TRBV18 and TRBJ2-1, with unresolved D. The CDR3 has 15 residues. Germline loops: CDR1 KGHSH, CDR2 LQKENI. The V end was cut by 2 bases, the J end by 5 bases, with 13 bases between.

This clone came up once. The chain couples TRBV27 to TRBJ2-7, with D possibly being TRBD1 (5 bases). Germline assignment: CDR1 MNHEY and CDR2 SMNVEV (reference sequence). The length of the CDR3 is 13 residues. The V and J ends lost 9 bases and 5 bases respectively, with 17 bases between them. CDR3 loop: CASRGANFDEQYF. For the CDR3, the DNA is TGTGCCAGTAGGGGTGCTAATTTCGACGAGCAGTACTTC.